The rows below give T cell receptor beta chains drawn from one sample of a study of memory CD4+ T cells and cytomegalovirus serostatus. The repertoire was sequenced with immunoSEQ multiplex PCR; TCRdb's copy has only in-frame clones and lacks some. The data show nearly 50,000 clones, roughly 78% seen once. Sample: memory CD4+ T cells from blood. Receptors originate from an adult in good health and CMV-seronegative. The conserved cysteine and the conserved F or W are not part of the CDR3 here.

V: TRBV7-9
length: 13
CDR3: ASSLGLVGTDTQY

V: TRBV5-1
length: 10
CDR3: ASRSGTGTQY

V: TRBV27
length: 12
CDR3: ASSWTGGNTEAF

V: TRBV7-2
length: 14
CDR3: ASSLRQPRYSGELF

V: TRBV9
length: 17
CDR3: ASSVVGAGGSSSTDTQY

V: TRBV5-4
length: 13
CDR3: ASTQGLAGQETQY

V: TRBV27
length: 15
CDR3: ASSPGQGRSSNQPQH

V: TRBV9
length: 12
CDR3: ASSAGQGVREQY

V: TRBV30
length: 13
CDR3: AWSRGGFGSYEQY

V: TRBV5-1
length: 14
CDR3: ASSLGLPDGANVLT

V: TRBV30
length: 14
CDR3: AWSPGTSGIDNEQF

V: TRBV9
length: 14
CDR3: ASSPSGQVVNSPLH

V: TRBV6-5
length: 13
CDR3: ASSPSAIRGNEQF

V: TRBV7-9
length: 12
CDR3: ASSFPLQVDGYT

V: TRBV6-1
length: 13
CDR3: ASSETARGPAEAF

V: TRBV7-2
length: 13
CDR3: ASRKSSRTDEKLF

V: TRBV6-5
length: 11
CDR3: ASSYSTGAEAF

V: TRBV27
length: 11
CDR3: ASSLYRGTEAF

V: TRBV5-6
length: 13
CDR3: ASSRGGRTNYGYT

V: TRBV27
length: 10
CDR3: ASSLRGIGYT

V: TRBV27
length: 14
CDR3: ASSPRRGQTAYEQY

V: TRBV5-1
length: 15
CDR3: ASSLDSRTDSTDTQY

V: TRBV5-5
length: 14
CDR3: ASSRGRSSFTYEQY

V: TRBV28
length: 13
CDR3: ASSFSGGIRETQY

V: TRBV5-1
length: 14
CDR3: ASSLGRAASNYGYT

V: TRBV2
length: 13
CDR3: ASSERQGGISPLH

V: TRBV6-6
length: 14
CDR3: ASTKGGTGGNNEQF

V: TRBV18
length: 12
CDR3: ASSPPWGMTEAF

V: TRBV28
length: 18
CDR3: ASSTYPGYEGGRSSYEQY

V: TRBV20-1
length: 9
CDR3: SAHSTDTQY

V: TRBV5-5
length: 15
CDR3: ASSLIWTPTVGTEAF

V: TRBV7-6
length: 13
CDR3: ASSLGPTGGPEAF

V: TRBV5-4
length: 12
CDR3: ASSLVRGGETQY

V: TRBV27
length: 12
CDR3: ASSWADGSQPQH

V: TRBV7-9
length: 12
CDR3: ASSLTGSNQPQH

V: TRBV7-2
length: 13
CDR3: ASSLRTGAGHEQF

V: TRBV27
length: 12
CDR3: ASSPHLTNYGYT

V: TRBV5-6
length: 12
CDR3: ASSSIRGKYGYT

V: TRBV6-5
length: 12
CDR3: ASSYKGAVYGYT

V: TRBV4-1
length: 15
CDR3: ASSQRWVVSGANVLT

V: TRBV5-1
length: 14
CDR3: ASSLALAGGRDTQY

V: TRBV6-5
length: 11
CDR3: ASSYRQVDGYT

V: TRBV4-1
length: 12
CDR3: ASSQDSGLYGYT

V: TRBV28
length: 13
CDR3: ASSSEGLPISEQY

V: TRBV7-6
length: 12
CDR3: ASSFDSLNTEAF

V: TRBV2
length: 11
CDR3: ASSDSGANVLT

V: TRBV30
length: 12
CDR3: AWRGLDRPWEQY

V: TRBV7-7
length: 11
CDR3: ASSLDREGEQF

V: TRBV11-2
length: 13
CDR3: ASSPSFAGGGELF

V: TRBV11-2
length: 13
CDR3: ASSLEGGANGEQY

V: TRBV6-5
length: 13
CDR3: ASSYSGGAGEKLF

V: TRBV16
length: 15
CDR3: ASSQGREGISSYEQY

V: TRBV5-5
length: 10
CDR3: ASSWVGSEQY

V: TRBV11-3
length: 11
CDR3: ASSRDMNTEAF

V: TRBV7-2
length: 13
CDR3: ASSSGTAAFYEQY

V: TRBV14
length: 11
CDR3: ASSPQSTDTQY

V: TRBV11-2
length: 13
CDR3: ASSLVRRDQETQY

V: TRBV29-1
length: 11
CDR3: SVDRGVGEKLF

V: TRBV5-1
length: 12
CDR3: ASSPGQGESEQY

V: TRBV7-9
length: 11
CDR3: ASSRTGDYGYT